The clone carrying this TCR beta chain was counted many times. The sample belongs to a study of T cell repertoires in cytomegalovirus infection. TCRdb used MiXCR to reprocess the reads, holding one entry per CDR3 protein. The sample consists of hundreds of thousands of distinct CDR3 sequences, roughly a quarter of them appearing once. Input material: CD8+ T cells from PBMCs. The sequence derives from a human donor in good health (CMV status not recorded). Some clones in this sample may be carry-over from other donors' samples.

The CDR3 sequence: CASSLLYGEYEQYV. The DNA of the CDR3 is TGTGCCAGCAGTTTACTCTACGGGGAATACGAGCAGTACGTC. The V and J genes are TRBV12-3 or TRBV12-4 and TRBJ2-7; possibly TRBD2 for D (5 bases). The CDR3 runs 14 residues. V dropped 2 bases and J dropped 4 bases, with 12 bases sitting between them.